The 9 T cell receptor beta chains presented below share a single source sample, sequenced in a study of T cells in Graves' hyperthyroidism and ophthalmopathy. The TCR beta CDR3 regions underwent amplification using RNA transcripts as the source. First-round RT-PCR with HTBI primers amplified the TCR CDR3 region. A single record per CDR3 protein comes from TCRdb applying MiXCR to the multiplex PCR reads. This sample has 350,000 to 400,000 distinct CDR3 sequences, with approximately 18% found just once. Specimen: blood. The receptors were sampled from a man younger than 30 with Graves' ophthalmopathy.

This clonotype was observed at least ten times. CDR3 in amino acids: CASSPATGLSYEQYF. CDR3 DNA: TGCGCCAGCAGTCCCGCGACAGGCCTCTCCTACGAGCAGTACTTC. The chain uses TRBV10-1 and TRBJ2-7, with D possibly matching TRBD1 (6 bases). The CDR3 length is 15 residues. Trimming took off 5 bases at V and 0 bases at J, with 14 bases between the two ends. Germline V lookup: CDR1 WNHNN, CDR2 SYGVQD (reference sequence).

This clonotype was counted ten times or more. This chain joins TRBV10-3 and TRBJ1-5; possible D gene TRBD1, 6 bases. The germline V gene has CDR1 ENHRY and CDR2 SYGVKD. The CDR3 runs to 14 residues. With 2 bases removed from V and 7 bases from J, the gap between germline ends came to 12 bases. The CDR3 sequence is CAISEGGADQPQHF. In nucleotides, the CDR3 is TGTGCCATCAGTGAGGGGGGCGCCGACCAGCCCCAGCATTTT.

In this sample, this clonotype turned up many times. The chain joins TRBV7-9 to TRBJ2-1; D is ambiguous. Germline V CDR1 and CDR2: SEHNR, FQNEAQ (reference sequence). V lost 5 bases, J lost 0 bases, and 11 bases lay in between. This CDR3 comprises 15 residues. The CDR3 loop is CASSLFDNSYNEQFF. In DNA, the CDR3 is TGTGCCAGCAGCCTATTCGACAACTCCTACAATGAGCAGTTCTTC.

This clonotype was recorded many times. The chain is built from TRBV11-2 and TRBJ2-7, with D hard to call. The CDR3 spans 14 residues. Germline V gene data show CDR1 as SGHAT and CDR2 as FQNNGV. Trimming shortened V by 5 bases and J by 2 bases, and 13 bases separated the two germline ends. The CDR3 bases are TGTGCCAGCAGCCCCACACTGACGGCCTACGAGCAGTACTTC. Its protein is CASSPTLTAYEQYF.

The chain joins TRBV9 to TRBJ1-4; 9 bases are shared with TRBD1. The CDR3 extends over 16 amino acids. Germline lookup yields CDR1 SGDLS and CDR2 YYNGEE. V was pared by 3 bases and J by 1 base, with 4 bases of the junction left unmatched. CDR3 residues: CASSAGTGRTNEKLFF. CDR3 nucleotides: TGTGCCAGCAGCGCCGGGACAGGGAGAACTAATGAAAAACTGTTTTTT. Filled out from reference TRBV9 and TRBJ1-4, the complete variable domain reads DSGVTQTPKHLITATGQRVTLRCSPRSGDLSVYWYQQSLDQGLQFLIQYYNGEERAKGNILERFSAQQFPDLHSELNLSSLELGDSALYFCASSAGTGRTNEKLFFGSGTQLSVL.

Ten or more counts support this clonotype. The chain carries TRBV7-8 and TRBJ1-3; D not resolved. Deletions cut 5 bases from V and 5 bases from J, with 22 bases between. The CDR3 contains 17 residues. Germline CDR1 reads SGHVS; CDR2 reads FQNEAQ. The DNA of the CDR3 is TGTGCCAGCAGCCCAAGCCCGGCGGTCGGTCTACGAAACACCATATATTTT. It is translated as CASSPSPAVGLRNTIYF.

In its sample, this clonotype was seen many times. The chain combines TRBV7-9 with TRBJ1-2; D uncertain. Germline lookup yields CDR1 SEHNR and CDR2 FQNEAQ (reference sequence). The CDR3 runs 14 residues. The V end was cut by 2 bases, the J end by 2 bases, with 9 bases between. CDR3 nucleotide sequence: TGTGCCAGCAGCTTAATGGAGCCGAACTATGGCTACACCTTC. Its protein is CASSLMEPNYGYTF. Combining the CDR3 with reference TRBV7-9 and TRBJ1-2 gives the whole variable domain DTGVSQNPRHKITKRGQNVTFRCDPISEHNRLYWYRQTLGQGPEFLTYFQNEAQLEKSRLLSDRFSAERPKGSFSTLEIQRTEQGDSAMYLCASSLMEPNYGYTFGSGTRLTVV.

The chain employs TRBV11-2 and TRBJ1-6, with 7 bases lining up with TRBD1. The CDR3 runs 15 residues. Germline values: CDR1 SGHAT, CDR2 FQNNGV. V was pared by 5 bases and J by 2 bases, with 3 bases of the junction left unmatched. In nucleotides, the CDR3 is TGTGCCAGCAGCCAAACAGGGGCCTATAATTCACCCCTCCACTTT. It yields the protein CASSQTGAYNSPLHF.

The chain couples TRBV5-6 to TRBJ2-2; D gene unclear. V lost 0 bases, J lost 0 bases, and 9 bases lay in between. The CDR3 consists of 16 residues. The germline CDR1 and CDR2 sequences are SGHDT and YYEEEE. The DNA for the CDR3 is TGTGCCAGCAGCTTGGCGGTAGCAGCGAACACCGGGGAGCTGTTTTTT. Translating it yields CASSLAVAANTGELFF.